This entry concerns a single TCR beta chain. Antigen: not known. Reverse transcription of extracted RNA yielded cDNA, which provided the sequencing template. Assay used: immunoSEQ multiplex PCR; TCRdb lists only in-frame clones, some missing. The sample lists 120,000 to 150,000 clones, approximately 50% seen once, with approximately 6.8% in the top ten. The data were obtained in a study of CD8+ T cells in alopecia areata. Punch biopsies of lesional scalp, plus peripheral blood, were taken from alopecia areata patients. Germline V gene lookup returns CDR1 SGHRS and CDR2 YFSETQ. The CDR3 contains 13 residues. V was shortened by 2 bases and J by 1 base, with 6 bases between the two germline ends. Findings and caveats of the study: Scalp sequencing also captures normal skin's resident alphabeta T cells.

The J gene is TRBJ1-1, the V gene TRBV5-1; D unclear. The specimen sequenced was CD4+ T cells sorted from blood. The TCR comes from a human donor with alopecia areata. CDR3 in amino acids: CASSLGRNTEAFF. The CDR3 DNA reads TGCGCCAGCAGCTTAGGGCGGAACACTGAAGCTTTCTTT.